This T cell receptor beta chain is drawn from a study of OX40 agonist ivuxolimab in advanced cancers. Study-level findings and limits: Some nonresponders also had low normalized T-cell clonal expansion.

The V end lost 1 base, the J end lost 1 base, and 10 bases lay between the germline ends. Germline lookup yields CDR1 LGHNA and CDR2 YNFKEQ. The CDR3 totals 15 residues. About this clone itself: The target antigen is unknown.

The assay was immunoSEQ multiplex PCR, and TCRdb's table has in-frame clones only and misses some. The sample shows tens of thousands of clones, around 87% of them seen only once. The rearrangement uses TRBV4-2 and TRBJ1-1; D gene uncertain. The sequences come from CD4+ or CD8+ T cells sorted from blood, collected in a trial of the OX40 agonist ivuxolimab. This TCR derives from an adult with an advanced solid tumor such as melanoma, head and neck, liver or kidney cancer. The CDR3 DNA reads TGTGCCAGCAGCCAAGTAGCTTCCCGGAACACTGAAGCTTTCTTT. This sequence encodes CASSQVASRNTEAFF.